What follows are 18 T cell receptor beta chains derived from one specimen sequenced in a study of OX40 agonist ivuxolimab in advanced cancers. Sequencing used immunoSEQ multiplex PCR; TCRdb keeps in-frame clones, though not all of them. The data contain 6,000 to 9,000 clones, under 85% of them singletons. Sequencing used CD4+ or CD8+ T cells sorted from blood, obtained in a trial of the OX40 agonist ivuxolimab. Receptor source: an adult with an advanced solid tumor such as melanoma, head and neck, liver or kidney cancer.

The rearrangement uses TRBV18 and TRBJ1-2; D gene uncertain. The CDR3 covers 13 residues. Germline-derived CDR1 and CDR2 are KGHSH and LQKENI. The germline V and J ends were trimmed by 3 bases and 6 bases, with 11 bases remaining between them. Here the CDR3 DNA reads TGTGCCAGCTCACCCCTCCGACACGATGGCTACACCTTC. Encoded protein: CASSPLRHDGYTF.

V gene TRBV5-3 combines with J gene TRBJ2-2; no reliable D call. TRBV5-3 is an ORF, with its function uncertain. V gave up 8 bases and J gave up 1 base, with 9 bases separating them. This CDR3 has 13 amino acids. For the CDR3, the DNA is TGTGCCAGCCGACCCCTGAACACCGGGGAGCTGTTTTTT. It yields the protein CASRPLNTGELFF.

Here the CDR3 DNA reads TGTGCCAGCAGGGGGGACCTCCAAGAGACCCAGTACTTC. It encodes CASRGDLQETQYF. V gene TRBV6-1 combines with J gene TRBJ2-5; D is possibly TRBD1 or TRBD2 (5 bases each). Germline V gives CDR1 MNHNS, CDR2 SASEGT. Trimming left V 6 bases short and J 1 base short, with 9 bases between. This CDR3 region has 13 residues.

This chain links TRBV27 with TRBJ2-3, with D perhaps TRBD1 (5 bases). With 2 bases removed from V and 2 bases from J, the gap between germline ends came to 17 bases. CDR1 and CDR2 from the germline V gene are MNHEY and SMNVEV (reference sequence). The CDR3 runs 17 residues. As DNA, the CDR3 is TGTGCCAGCAGTTTAAGGGGTTCACCCATTTACACAGATACGCAGTATTTT. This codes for CASSLRGSPIYTDTQYF.

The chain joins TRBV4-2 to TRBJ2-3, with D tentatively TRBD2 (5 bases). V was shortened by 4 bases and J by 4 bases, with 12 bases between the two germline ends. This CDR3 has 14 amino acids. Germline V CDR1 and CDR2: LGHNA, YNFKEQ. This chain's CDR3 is CASSPALGPDTQYF. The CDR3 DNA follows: TGTGCCAGCAGCCCGGCACTAGGGCCAGATACGCAGTATTTT.

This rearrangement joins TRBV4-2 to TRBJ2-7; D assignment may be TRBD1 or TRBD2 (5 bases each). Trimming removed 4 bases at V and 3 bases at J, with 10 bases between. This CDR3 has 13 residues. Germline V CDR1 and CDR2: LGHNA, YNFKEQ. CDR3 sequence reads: CASSPGPIYEQYF. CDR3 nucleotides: TGTGCCAGCAGCCCGGGACCGATCTACGAGCAGTACTTC.

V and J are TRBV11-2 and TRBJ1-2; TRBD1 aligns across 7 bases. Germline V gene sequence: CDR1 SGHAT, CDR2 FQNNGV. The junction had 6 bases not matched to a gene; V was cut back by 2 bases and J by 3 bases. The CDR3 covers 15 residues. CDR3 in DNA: TGTGCCAGCAGCTTACATGGACAGGTATACTATGGCTACACCTTC. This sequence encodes CASSLHGQVYYGYTF. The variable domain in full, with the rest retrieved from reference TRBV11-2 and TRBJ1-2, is EAGVAQSPRYKIIEKRQSVAFWCNPISGHATLYWYQQILGQGPKLLIQFQNNGVVDDSQLPKDRFSAERLKGVDSTLKIQPAKLEDSAVYLCASSLHGQVYYGYTFGSGTRLTVV.

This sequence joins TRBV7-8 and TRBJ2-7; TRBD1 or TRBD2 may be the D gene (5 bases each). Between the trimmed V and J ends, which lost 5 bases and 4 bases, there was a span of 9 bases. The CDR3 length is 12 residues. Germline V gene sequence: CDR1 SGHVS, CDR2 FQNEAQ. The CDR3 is CASSRGVYEQYF. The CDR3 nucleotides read TGTGCCAGCAGCCGAGGGGTATACGAGCAGTACTTC.

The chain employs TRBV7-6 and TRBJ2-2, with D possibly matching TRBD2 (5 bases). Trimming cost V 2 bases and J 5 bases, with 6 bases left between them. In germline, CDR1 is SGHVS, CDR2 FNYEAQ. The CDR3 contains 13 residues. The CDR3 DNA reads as TGTGCCAGCAGCTTATCGGGGACCGGGGAGCTGTTTTTT. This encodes CASSLSGTGELFF.

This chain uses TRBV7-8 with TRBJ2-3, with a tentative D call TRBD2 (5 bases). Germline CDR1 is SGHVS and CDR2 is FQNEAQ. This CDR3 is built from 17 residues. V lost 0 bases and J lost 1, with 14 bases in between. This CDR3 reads CASSLAYGILGTDTQYF. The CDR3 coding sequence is TGTGCCAGCAGCTTAGCGTACGGGATTTTGGGCACAGATACGCAGTATTTT.

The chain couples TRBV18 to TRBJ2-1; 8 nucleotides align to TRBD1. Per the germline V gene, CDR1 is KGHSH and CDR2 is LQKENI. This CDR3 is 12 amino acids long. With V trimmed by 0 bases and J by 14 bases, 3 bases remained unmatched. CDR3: CASSPPSGQEFF. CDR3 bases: TGTGCCAGCTCACCACCGTCGGGACAGGAGTTCTTC.

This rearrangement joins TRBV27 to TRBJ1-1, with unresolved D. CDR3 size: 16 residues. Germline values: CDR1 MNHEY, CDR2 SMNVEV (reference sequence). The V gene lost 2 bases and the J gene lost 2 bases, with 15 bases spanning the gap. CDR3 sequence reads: CASSLRRHNINTEAFF. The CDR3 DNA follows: TGTGCCAGCAGTTTACGTAGACATAATATCAACACTGAAGCTTTCTTT.

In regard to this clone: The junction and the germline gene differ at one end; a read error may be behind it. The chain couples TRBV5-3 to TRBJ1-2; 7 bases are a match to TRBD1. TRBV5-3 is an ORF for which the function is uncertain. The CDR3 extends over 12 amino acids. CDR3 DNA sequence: TGTGCCAGCAGCTTTCCAGGGGGAGGCTACACCTTC. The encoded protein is CASSFPGGGYTF.

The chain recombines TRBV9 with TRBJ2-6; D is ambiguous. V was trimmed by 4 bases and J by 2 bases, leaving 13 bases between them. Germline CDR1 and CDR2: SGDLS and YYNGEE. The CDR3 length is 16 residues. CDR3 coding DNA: TGTGCCAGCAGCACTACTGGGCTCCCTGGGGCCAACGTCCTGACTTTC. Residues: CASSTTGLPGANVLTF.

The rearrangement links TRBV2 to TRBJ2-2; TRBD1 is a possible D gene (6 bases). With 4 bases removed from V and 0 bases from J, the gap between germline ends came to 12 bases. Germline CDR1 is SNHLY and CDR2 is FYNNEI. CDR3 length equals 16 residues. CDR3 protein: CASSVDRKSNTGELFF. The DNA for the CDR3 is TGTGCCAGCAGTGTGGACAGAAAGTCGAACACCGGGGAGCTGTTTTTT.

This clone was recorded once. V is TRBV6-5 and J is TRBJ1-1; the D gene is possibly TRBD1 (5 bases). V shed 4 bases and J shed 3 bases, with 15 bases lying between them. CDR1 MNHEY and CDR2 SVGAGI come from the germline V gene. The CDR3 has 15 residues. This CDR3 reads CASSSLRDADTEAFF. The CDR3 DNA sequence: TGTGCCAGCAGTTCACTGCGGGACGCGGACACTGAAGCTTTCTTT.

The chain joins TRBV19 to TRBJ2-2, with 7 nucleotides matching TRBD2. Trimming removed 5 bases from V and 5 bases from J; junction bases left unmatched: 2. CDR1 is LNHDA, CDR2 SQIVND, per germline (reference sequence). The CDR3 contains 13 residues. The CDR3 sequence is CASSLGGTGELFF. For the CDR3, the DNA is TGTGCCAGTAGTTTGGGGGGGACCGGGGAGCTGTTTTTT.

CDR3 coding DNA: TGTGCCAGCAGCCCCCCGCTAGCTTTCACCGAGCAGTTCTTC. Amino acids: CASSPPLAFTEQFF. This rearrangement joins TRBV5-6 to TRBJ2-1, with D perhaps TRBD2 (5 bases). V lost 4 bases to trimming and J lost 10 bases, with 18 bases between them. Germline-derived CDR1 and CDR2 are SGHDT and YYEEEE. The length of the CDR3 is 14 residues.